This T cell receptor beta chain is drawn from a study of shared clonotypes between healthy human individuals. For this clone: Its antigen is currently unknown.

Using immunoSEQ multiplex PCR, the repertoire was profiled, and TCRdb retains in-frame clones only, with some absent. The data hold more than 2 million clones, with roughly 93% observed a single time. Findings and caveats of the study: Only blood underwent sampling, and tissue repertoires likely differ.

There are 17 residues in the CDR3. Per the germline V gene, CDR1 is KGHSY and CDR2 is FQNENV. V was clipped by 0 bases and J by 5 bases; unmatched bases: 9. It was CD45RO-negative cells, positively selected for CCR7, that made up naive CD8 cells, with terminally differentiated effector memory CD45RA+ cells excluded. Participating donors were healthy, HIV-negative adults free of recent acute infections or vaccinations. This chain connects TRBV16 to TRBJ1-4, with TRBD1 matching 7 bases. The clonotype originates from a man aged 18 to 29 in good health. Some clones in this sample may be carry-over from other donors' samples. The sequencing input was naive CD8+ T cells from PBMCs. In DNA, the CDR3 is TGTGCCAGCAGCCAATCGGCTATGACAGGGAGCAATGAAAAACTGTTTTTT. Translating gives CASSQSAMTGSNEKLFF. Drawing the rest from reference TRBV16 and TRBJ1-4, the complete variable domain is GEEVAQTPKHLVRGEGQKAKLYCAPIKGHSYVFWYQQVLKNEFKFLISFQNENVFDETGMPKERFSAKCLPNSPCSLEIQATKLEDSAVYFCASSQSAMTGSNEKLFFGSGTQLSVL.